The rows below give T cell receptor beta chains drawn from one sample of a study of blood T cell repertoires in COVID-19. The repertoire was sequenced with immunoSEQ multiplex PCR; TCRdb's copy has only in-frame clones and lacks some. The sample shows fewer than 250,000 clones, approximately 91% of them seen only once. Sequencing input: peripheral blood. These receptor sequences come from a man aged 30 to 39 with COVID-19, enrolled during active disease. CDR3s include the opening cysteine and the closing phenylalanine or tryptophan. The D gene is left open where the match is weak. Rows give clone size only sometimes, using once, few, many, or a class for an expanded clone.

>TRBV6-4|TRBD2|TRBJ2-7|-
CASSHILAVTTYEQYF
TGTGCCAGCAGTCACATCCTAGCGGTTACAACCTACGAGCAGTACTTC
>TRBV4-1|TRBD2|TRBJ2-1|-
CASSHGRAGRVPYNEQFF
TGCGCCAGCAGCCATGGGAGGGCGGGGCGCGTGCCCTACAATGAGCAGTTCTTC
>TRBV7-3|-|TRBJ2-7|-
CASSSTGGGEQYF
TGTGCCAGCAGCTCCACAGGGGGGGGCGAGCAGTACTTC
>TRBV11-3|-|TRBJ2-5|-
CASSSDRQETQYF
TGTGCCAGCAGCTCAGACAGGCAAGAGACCCAGTACTTC
>TRBV18|-|TRBJ1-3|-
CASSPRTGLESGNTIYF
TGTGCCAGCTCACCACGGACGGGGTTGGAGTCTGGAAACACCATATATTTT
>TRBV19|TRBD1|TRBJ2-5|once
CASRQDREETQYF
TGTGCCAGTAGACAAGACAGGGAAGAGACCCAGTACTTC
>TRBV19|TRBD2|TRBJ2-3|-
CASSPRTSGFPSTDTQYF
TGTGCCAGTAGTCCTCGGACTAGCGGGTTCCCGAGCACAGATACGCAGTATTTT
>TRBV3-1/TRBV3-2|-|TRBJ1-4|-
CASSQEIGSVGEKLFF
TGTGCCAGCAGCCAAGAGATCGGGTCGGTAGGCGAAAAACTGTTTTTT
>TRBV4-1|TRBD1|TRBJ1-6|-
CASSQDWGTGANSPLHF
TGCGCCAGCAGCCAAGACTGGGGAACAGGGGCGAATTCACCCCTCCACTTT
>TRBV19|-|TRBJ1-5|-
CASSIYKDSWSNQPQHF
TGTGCCAGTAGTATATATAAAGACAGTTGGAGCAATCAGCCCCAGCATTTT
>TRBV6-5|TRBD1|TRBJ1-2|once
CASGPTGKNYGYTF
TGTGCCAGCGGCCCGACAGGGAAAAACTATGGCTACACCTTC
>TRBV6-5|TRBD1|TRBJ2-3|-
CASSYEVTGTDTQYF
TGTGCCAGCAGTTATGAGGTGACAGGGACAGATACGCAGTATTTT
>TRBV5-4|-|TRBJ1-5|-
CASSAGGSNQPQHF
TGTGCCAGCAGCGCGGGGGGTAGCAATCAGCCCCAGCATTTT
>TRBV18|-|TRBJ1-5|-
CASSPGSAGNQPQHF
TGTGCCAGCTCACCCGGGTCGGCAGGGAATCAGCCCCAGCATTTT
>TRBV5-4|TRBD1|TRBJ2-5|once
CASSTYMRTGGRGETQYF
TGTGCCAGCAGCACGTACATGAGGACAGGGGGCAGGGGAGAGACCCAGTACTTC
>TRBV24-1|-|TRBJ2-5|-
CATSDPRGSGETQYF
TGTGCCACCAGTGATCCCAGGGGTTCGGGAGAGACCCAGTACTTC
>TRBV19|-|TRBJ2-1|-
CASSQEGASTSIEQFF
TGTGCCAGTTCTCAGGAAGGGGCCTCTACTTCGATTGAGCAGTTCTTC
>TRBV6-5|TRBD1|TRBJ1-2|-
CASSPNRGSYGYTF
TGTGCCAGCAGTCCAAACAGGGGCTCTTACGGCTACACCTTC
>TRBV20-1|TRBD2|TRBJ2-5|-
CSASPLAGGPETQYF
TGCAGTGCTAGTCCGCTAGCGGGGGGGCCAGAGACCCAGTACTTC
>TRBV6-6|TRBD1|TRBJ1-6|-
CASSYWDSNNSPLHF
TGTGCCAGCAGTTACTGGGACAGTAATAATTCACCCCTCCACTTT
>TRBV19|-|TRBJ2-4|-
CASTLFGENIQYF
TGTGCCAGTACGCTTTTCGGGGAAAACATTCAGTACTTC
>TRBV10-3|-|TRBJ1-3|-
CAGGGSGNTIYF
TGTGCCGGGGGGGGTTCTGGAAACACCATATATTTT
>TRBV14|-|TRBJ1-2|-
CASSQGRGGGDGYTF
TGTGCCAGCAGCCAAGGGAGAGGGGGAGGGGATGGCTACACCTTC
>TRBV18|TRBD1|TRBJ1-5|-
CASSPRDRGNQPQHF
TGTGCCAGCTCACCACGGGACAGGGGCAATCAGCCCCAGCATTTT
>TRBV2|TRBD1|TRBJ1-1|-
CASRISARGEGTEAFF
TGTGCCAGCCGAATCTCGGCCAGGGGGGAAGGCACTGAAGCTTTCTTT
>TRBV4-1|TRBD2|TRBJ2-7|-
CASSQGLAGYEQYF
TGCGCCAGCAGCCAGGGACTAGCGGGCTACGAGCAGTACTTC